The 18 T cell receptor beta chains in this list originate from one sample, sequenced in a study of blood T cell repertoires in COVID-19. Sequenced by immunoSEQ multiplex PCR; TCRdb stores in-frame clones only, minus some. The table shows 160,000 or so clones, with approximately 90% occurring only once. Sequencing was performed on peripheral blood. These receptor sequences come from a woman aged 60-75 years who had recovered from COVID-19.

V is TRBV7-9 and J is TRBJ2-1, with 8 bases lining up with TRBD2. J lost 3 bases, V lost 4 bases, and 17 bases had no gene match. The CDR3 length is 19 residues. Germline lookup yields CDR1 SEHNR and CDR2 FQNEAQ (reference sequence). In DNA, the CDR3 is TGTGCCAGCAGCTCACCGTCCGGACTAGCCTACGAGGACTACAATGAGCAGTTCTTC. Its protein is CASSSPSGLAYEDYNEQFF.

This clone was found once. V and J are TRBV5-8 and TRBJ2-5, with D possibly being TRBD2 (6 bases). Germline CDR1 SGHTS, CDR2 YDEGEE. The CDR3 covers 19 residues. Trimming took 0 bases from V and 5 from J, leaving 26 bases between them. CDR3 loop: CASSLATHAGAAAGETQYF. The CDR3 DNA reads as TGTGCCAGCAGCTTGGCCACCCACGCCGGGGCCGCTGCGGGGGAGACCCAGTACTTC.

The CDR3 coding sequence is TGTGCCAGCAGCCAAAGGCGGGGGGGCTCCTACGAGCAGTACTTC. Residues: CASSQRRGGSYEQYF. The chain links TRBV14 to TRBJ2-7; 9 bases are shared with TRBD2. V was clipped by 2 bases and J by 0 bases; unmatched bases: 2. This CDR3 contains 15 residues. Germline lookup yields CDR1 SGHDN and CDR2 FVKESK.

This clone was seen a single time. The chain carries TRBV7-2 and TRBJ1-4; D remains ambiguous. Germline CDR1 reads SGHTA; CDR2 reads FQGNSA. V lost 5 bases to trimming and J lost 8 bases, with 21 bases between them. The CDR3 sequence is 16 residues long. The CDR3 loop is CASSPYRGGRLEKLFF. The CDR3 coding sequence is TGTGCCAGCAGCCCTTACCGGGGAGGGAGGCTCGAAAAACTGTTTTTT. Together with reference TRBV7-2 and TRBJ1-4, the CDR3 gives the full variable domain: GAGVSQSPSNKVTEKGKDVELRCDPISGHTALYWYRQSLGQGLEFLIYFQGNSAPDKSGLPSDRFSAERTGGSVSTLTIQRTQQEDSAVYLCASSPYRGGRLEKLFFGSGTQLSVL.

This clone is a singleton in its sample. This sequence joins TRBV5-1 and TRBJ1-2; a weak D match, TRBD1 (6 bases). The germline V gene encodes CDR1 SGHRS and CDR2 YFSETQ. The CDR3 length is 13 residues. Trimming took 3 bases from V and 3 from J, leaving 9 bases between them. The CDR3 nucleotides are TGCGCCAGCAGCTGGTCAGGGGACTATGGCTACACCTTC. Protein: CASSWSGDYGYTF.

This clone was observed once. This chain links TRBV11-2 with TRBJ2-3; D gene uncertain. CDR3 length: 12 residues. CDR1 is SGHAT, CDR2 FQNNGV, per germline. The germline V and J ends were trimmed by 5 bases and 8 bases, with 11 bases remaining between them. CDR3 DNA sequence: TGTGCCAGCAGCACCATTAGAGGTACGCAGTATTTT. It codes for CASSTIRGTQYF.

CDR3 nucleotides: TGCGCCAGCAGCCAAGATCCCCAGGTTGGGTATGTGGGAAACACCATATATTTT. Encoded protein: CASSQDPQVGYVGNTIYF. The chain has TRBV4-3 and TRBJ1-3; no reliable D call. Germline lookup yields CDR1 LGHNA and CDR2 YSLEER. This CDR3 contains 18 residues. V was clipped by 0 bases and J by 4 bases, with 19 bases between them.

This clone was detected a few times. The chain is built from TRBV7-9 and TRBJ1-5; tentative D call: TRBD1 (6 bases). CDR1 is SEHNR and CDR2 is FQNEAQ in the germline V gene (reference sequence). V lost 0 bases and J 3 bases, leaving 12 bases between the germline ends. The CDR3 sequence is 16 residues long. This chain's CDR3 is CASSLAVGQLNQPQHF. In nucleotides, the CDR3 is TGTGCCAGCAGCTTAGCGGTCGGACAGCTCAATCAGCCCCAGCATTTT.

The J gene is TRBJ1-3, the V gene TRBV5-1; the D is unclear. This CDR3 is 14 amino acids long. Trimming removed 2 bases at V and 3 bases at J, with 9 bases between. Germline CDR1 SGHRS, CDR2 YFSETQ. The CDR3 region is CASSFEGNGNTIYF. In nucleotides, the CDR3 is TGCGCCAGCAGCTTTGAGGGAAATGGAAACACCATATATTTT.

The V call is TRBV4-2, the J call TRBJ2-2; 7 bases fit TRBD1. With V trimmed by 0 bases and J by 1 base, 5 bases remained unmatched. CDR3 length: 17 amino acids. Germline-derived CDR1 and CDR2 are LGHNA and YNFKEQ. The CDR3 is CASSQESGQQNTGELFF. The CDR3 nucleotides are TGTGCCAGCAGCCAAGAATCGGGACAGCAGAACACCGGGGAGCTGTTTTTT.

The chain combines TRBV3-1 (or the pseudogene TRBV3-2) with TRBJ2-7, with a weak D call TRBD2 (6 bases). V gave up 5 bases and J gave up 5 bases, with 13 bases separating them. CDR1 and CDR2 (germline): LGHDT, YNNKEL (reference sequence). The CDR3 has 13 residues. The CDR3 loop reads CASSATGVHEQYF. The CDR3 nucleotides read TGTGCCAGCAGCGCAACGGGGGTTCACGAGCAGTACTTC.

This chain connects TRBV3-1 (or the pseudogene TRBV3-2) to TRBJ1-3; 8 bases map to TRBD1. The CDR3 length is 15 residues. V was pared by 4 bases and J by 3 bases, with 5 bases of the junction left unmatched. Germline lookup yields CDR1 LGHDT and CDR2 YNNKEL (reference sequence). CDR3 amino acids: CASSPYRGDGNTIYF. The CDR3 bases are TGTGCCAGCAGCCCGTACAGGGGGGATGGAAACACCATATATTTT.

The chain links TRBV9 to TRBJ1-5, with D perhaps TRBD1 (6 bases). Germline V gene sequence: CDR1 SGDLS, CDR2 YYNGEE. Trimming left V 6 bases short and J 4 bases short, with 17 bases between. The CDR3 is 15 amino acids. The CDR3, as DNA: TGTGCCAGCACCCGGAGTGGGGGCGATAATCAGCCCCAGCATTTT. Amino acids: CASTRSGGDNQPQHF.

This chain links TRBV10-1 with TRBJ2-1; TRBD2 aligns across 8 bases. CDR1 is WNHNN and CDR2 is SYGVQD in the germline V gene (reference sequence). Trimming removed 6 bases from V and 2 bases from J; junction bases left unmatched: 9. This CDR3 comprises 16 residues. CDR3 DNA sequence: TGCGCCAGCAGAAACGTCGGGGGGGCCGCCTACAATGAGCAGTTCTTC. It translates to CASRNVGGAAYNEQFF.

This clone was seen only once. The J gene is TRBJ2-5, the V gene TRBV4-2; 7 bases are shared with TRBD2. The germline gives CDR1 LGHNA, CDR2 YNFKEQ. This CDR3 comprises 13 residues. V lost 6 bases to trimming and J lost 3 bases; unmatched junction nucleotides: 4. The CDR3 bases are TGTGCCAGCAGTCCGGGGAGGGAAGAGACCCAGTACTTC. It encodes CASSPGREETQYF.

The genes are TRBV4-1 and TRBJ2-3; 8 bases fit TRBD2. J gave up 5 bases and V 2 bases, and 15 bases lay outside the gene matches. The CDR3 has 18 amino acids. Germline CDR1 is MGHRA and CDR2 is YSYEKL. In DNA form, the CDR3 reads TGCGCCAGCAGCCAACAGATAGGTAGTAGCGGGGCGGTAGATACGCAGTATTTT. It yields the protein CASSQQIGSSGAVDTQYF.

V is TRBV5-8 and J is TRBJ1-6; D may be TRBD1 (6 bases). The CDR3 has 15 amino acids. V was clipped by 2 bases and J by 6 bases, with 12 bases between them. CDR1 SGHTS and CDR2 YDEGEE come from the germline V gene. The CDR3 spells CASSLAGQVNSPLHF. In DNA form, the CDR3 reads TGTGCCAGCAGCTTAGCGGGACAAGTTAATTCACCCCTCCACTTT.

The chain combines TRBV5-1 with TRBJ1-1; D possibly corresponds to TRBD1 (6 bases). This CDR3 has 17 residues. Germline V gives CDR1 SGHRS, CDR2 YFSETQ. The V gene lost 0 bases and the J gene lost 3 bases, with 18 bases spanning the gap. CDR3 nucleotides: TGCGCCAGCAGCTTGGCCCTCAACAGGGCCGGTCACACTGAAGCTTTCTTT. Amino acid sequence: CASSLALNRAGHTEAFF.